The clone carrying this T cell receptor (beta chain) was seen more than once but under ten times. The data originate from a study of T cells after yellow fever vaccination. J lost 4 bases, V lost 8 bases, and 10 bases had no gene match. Germline CDR1 SNHLY, CDR2 FYNNEI. This CDR3 has 14 residues. TCRdb called the 5' RACE reads again in MiXCR, with one record for every CDR3 protein. The sample has around 310,000 distinct CDR3 sequences; around 4% are singletons. This specimen consisted of PBMCs, obtained on the day of the yellow fever booster vaccination. The sequence came from a man younger than 35 who received the YFV17D yellow fever vaccine. The chain uses TRBV2 and TRBJ1-2; 7 bases align to TRBD1. The CDR3 sequence is CASRTLDRIYGYTF. CDR3 bases: TGTGCCAGCCGGACCTTGGACAGGATCTATGGCTACACCTTC.